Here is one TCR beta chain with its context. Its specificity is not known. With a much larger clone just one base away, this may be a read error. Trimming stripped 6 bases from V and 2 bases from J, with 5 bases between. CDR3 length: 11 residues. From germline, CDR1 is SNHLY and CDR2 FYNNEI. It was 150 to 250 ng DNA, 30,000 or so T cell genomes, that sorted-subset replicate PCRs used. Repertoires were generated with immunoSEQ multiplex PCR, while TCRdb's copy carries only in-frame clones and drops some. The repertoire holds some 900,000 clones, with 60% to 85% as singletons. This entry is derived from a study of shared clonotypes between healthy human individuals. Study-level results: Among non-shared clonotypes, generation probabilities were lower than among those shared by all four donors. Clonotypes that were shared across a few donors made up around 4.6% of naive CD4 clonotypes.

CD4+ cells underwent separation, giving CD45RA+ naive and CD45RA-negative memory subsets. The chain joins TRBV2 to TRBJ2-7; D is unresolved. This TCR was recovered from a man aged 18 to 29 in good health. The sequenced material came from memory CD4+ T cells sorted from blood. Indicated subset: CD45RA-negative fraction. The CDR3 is CASSITYEQYF. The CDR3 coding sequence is TGTGCCAGCAGCATCACCTACGAGCAGTACTTC. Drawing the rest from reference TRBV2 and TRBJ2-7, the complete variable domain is EPEVTQTPSHQVTQMGQEVILRCVPISNHLYFYWYRQILGQKVEFLVSFYNNEISEKSEIFDDQFSVERPDGSNFTLKIRSTKLEDSAMYFCASSITYEQYFGPGTRLTVT.